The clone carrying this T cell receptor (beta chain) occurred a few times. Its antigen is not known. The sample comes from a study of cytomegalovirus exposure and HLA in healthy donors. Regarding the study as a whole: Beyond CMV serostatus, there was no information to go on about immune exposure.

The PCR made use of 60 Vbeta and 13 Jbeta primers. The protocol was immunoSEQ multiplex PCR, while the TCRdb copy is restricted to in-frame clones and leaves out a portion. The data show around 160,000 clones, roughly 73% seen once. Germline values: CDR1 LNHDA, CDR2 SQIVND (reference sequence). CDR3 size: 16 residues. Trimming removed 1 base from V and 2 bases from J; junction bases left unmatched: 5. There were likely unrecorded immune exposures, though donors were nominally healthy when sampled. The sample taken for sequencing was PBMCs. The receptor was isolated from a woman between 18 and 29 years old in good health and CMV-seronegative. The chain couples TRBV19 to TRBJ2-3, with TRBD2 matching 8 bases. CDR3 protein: CASSIAQREITDTQYF. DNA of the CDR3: TGTGCCAGTAGTATAGCGCAGCGGGAGATCACAGATACGCAGTATTTT.